Listed below are T cell receptor beta chains from one sample, sequenced in a study of cytomegalovirus exposure and HLA in healthy donors. Only in-frame clones appear in the TCRdb table, and some are missing; sequencing was by immunoSEQ multiplex PCR. Of under 150,000 clones in the sample, 70% to 90% are singletons; the top ten hold 5.9%. The sequenced sample was PBMCs. The receptors were gathered from a woman aged 40 to 49 in good health and CMV-seropositive. CDR3s include the opening cysteine and the closing phenylalanine or tryptophan. D genes are given only for firm matches. Size values are once, few and many counts, or a class for expanded clones, and some rows have none.

clone_size: few
d_call: .
j_call: TRBJ2-1
v_call: TRBV7-9
cdr3_aa: CASSVGDGGHWEQFF
cdr3_nt: TGTGCCAGCAGCGTAGGGGACGGGGGGCACTGGGAGCAGTTCTTC

clone_size: .
d_call: TRBD2
j_call: TRBJ2-5
v_call: TRBV25-1
cdr3_aa: CASSALRDYQETQYF
cdr3_nt: TGTGCCAGCAGTGCCCTGAGGGACTATCAAGAGACCCAGTACTTC

clone_size: .
d_call: .
j_call: TRBJ2-7
v_call: TRBV7-8
cdr3_aa: CASSFGGSYEQYF
cdr3_nt: TGTGCCAGCAGCTTCGGCGGATCCTACGAGCAGTACTTC

clone_size: .
d_call: .
j_call: TRBJ1-1
v_call: TRBV27
cdr3_aa: CASRLWQGTEAFF
cdr3_nt: TGTGCCAGCAGGCTCTGGCAGGGGACTGAAGCTTTCTTT

clone_size: few
d_call: .
j_call: TRBJ2-3
v_call: TRBV6-1
cdr3_aa: CASSTANTQYF
cdr3_nt: TGTGCCAGCAGTACAGCAAATACGCAGTATTTT

clone_size: .
d_call: .
j_call: TRBJ2-7
v_call: TRBV27
cdr3_aa: CASSSTGTLTYEQYF
cdr3_nt: TGTGCCAGCAGTTCAACGGGAACCTTAACCTACGAGCAGTACTTC

clone_size: .
d_call: .
j_call: TRBJ1-4
v_call: TRBV9
cdr3_aa: CASSVQGTNEKLFF
cdr3_nt: TGTGCCAGCAGCGTCCAGGGGACTAATGAAAAACTGTTTTTT

clone_size: .
d_call: TRBD2
j_call: TRBJ2-1
v_call: TRBV27
cdr3_aa: CASSLPPGTSYNEQFF
cdr3_nt: TGTGCCAGCAGTCTCCCACCCGGGACTAGTTACAATGAGCAGTTCTTC

clone_size: .
d_call: .
j_call: TRBJ2-5
v_call: TRBV5-1
cdr3_aa: CASSLATAGKGETQYF
cdr3_nt: TGCGCCAGCAGCTTGGCCACGGCAGGGAAGGGGGAGACCCAGTACTTC

clone_size: few
d_call: TRBD2
j_call: TRBJ2-3
v_call: TRBV5-1
cdr3_aa: CASRPGLAGEVDTQYF
cdr3_nt: TGCGCCAGCAGACCCGGACTAGCGGGAGAAGTAGATACGCAGTATTTT

clone_size: .
d_call: TRBD2
j_call: TRBJ2-7
v_call: TRBV5-6
cdr3_aa: CASSLVGRVDEQYF
cdr3_nt: TGTGCCAGCAGCTTGGTGGGGAGGGTGGACGAGCAGTACTTC

clone_size: .
d_call: TRBD1
j_call: TRBJ1-4
v_call: TRBV15
cdr3_aa: CATSRVGDRDEKLFF
cdr3_nt: TGTGCCACCAGCAGAGTGGGAGACAGGGATGAAAAACTGTTTTTT

clone_size: .
d_call: TRBD2
j_call: TRBJ2-7
v_call: TRBV2
cdr3_aa: CASLREGFSYEQYF
cdr3_nt: TGTGCCAGCCTGCGGGAGGGGTTCTCCTACGAGCAGTACTTC

clone_size: .
d_call: .
j_call: TRBJ2-3
v_call: TRBV9
cdr3_aa: CASSVEVGYTDTQYF
cdr3_nt: TGTGCCAGCAGCGTAGAGGTGGGCTACACAGATACGCAGTATTTT

clone_size: .
d_call: .
j_call: TRBJ1-2
v_call: TRBV4-2
cdr3_aa: CASSVRRLFYGYTF
cdr3_nt: TGTGCCAGCAGCGTCCGTAGACTTTTCTATGGCTACACCTTC

clone_size: few
d_call: .
j_call: TRBJ1-1
v_call: TRBV6-1
cdr3_aa: CASSEVQGGNPEAFF
cdr3_nt: TGTGCCAGCAGTGAAGTCCAAGGAGGTAACCCTGAAGCTTTCTTT

clone_size: .
d_call: .
j_call: TRBJ1-6
v_call: TRBV28
cdr3_aa: CASSLRRGSYNSPLHF
cdr3_nt: TGTGCCAGCAGTTTACGCAGGGGTTCCTATAATTCACCCCTCCACTTT

clone_size: .
d_call: TRBD2
j_call: TRBJ2-7
v_call: TRBV19
cdr3_aa: CASTPGLAVAYEQYF
cdr3_nt: TGTGCCAGTACCCCGGGACTAGCGGTCGCCTACGAGCAGTACTTC

clone_size: few
d_call: TRBD1
j_call: TRBJ1-1
v_call: TRBV27
cdr3_aa: CASRPGTGHTEAFF
cdr3_nt: TGTGCCAGCAGACCCGGGACAGGGCACACTGAAGCTTTCTTT

clone_size: .
d_call: .
j_call: TRBJ1-1
v_call: TRBV20-1
cdr3_aa: CSAPGVTEAFF
cdr3_nt: TGCAGTGCTCCAGGGGTCACTGAAGCTTTCTTT

clone_size: .
d_call: TRBD2
j_call: TRBJ2-2
v_call: TRBV15
cdr3_aa: CATSRDQRGSGELFF
cdr3_nt: TGTGCCACCAGCAGAGATCAGCGGGGGTCCGGGGAGCTGTTTTTT

clone_size: .
d_call: .
j_call: TRBJ1-4
v_call: TRBV2
cdr3_aa: CATQTQGREKLFF
cdr3_nt: TGTGCCACCCAAACACAGGGCAGAGAAAAACTGTTTTTT

clone_size: .
d_call: .
j_call: TRBJ2-1
v_call: TRBV10-3
cdr3_aa: CAISETNRERHNEQFF
cdr3_nt: TGTGCCATCAGTGAGACAAACAGGGAAAGGCACAATGAGCAGTTCTTC

clone_size: .
d_call: TRBD1
j_call: TRBJ2-7
v_call: TRBV9
cdr3_aa: CASSSGQGTYEQYF
cdr3_nt: TGTGCCAGCAGCTCTGGACAGGGGACCTACGAGCAGTACTTC

clone_size: .
d_call: .
j_call: TRBJ1-4
v_call: TRBV5-1
cdr3_aa: CASSLSQGDEKLFF
cdr3_nt: TGCGCCAGCAGCTTGTCACAGGGCGATGAAAAACTGTTTTTT

clone_size: .
d_call: .
j_call: TRBJ1-3
v_call: TRBV18
cdr3_aa: CASSPIRQSHSGNTIYF
cdr3_nt: TGTGCCAGCTCACCAATAAGACAGAGCCACTCTGGAAACACCATATATTTT

clone_size: .
d_call: .
j_call: TRBJ2-3
v_call: TRBV7-2
cdr3_aa: CASSRPVTDQRQYF
cdr3_nt: TGTGCCAGCAGCCGCCCCGTGACAGACCAGAGGCAGTATTTT

clone_size: .
d_call: .
j_call: TRBJ1-4
v_call: TRBV4-2
cdr3_aa: CASSQVGISEKLFF
cdr3_nt: TGTGCCAGCAGCCAAGTCGGGATTAGTGAAAAACTGTTTTTT

clone_size: .
d_call: TRBD1
j_call: TRBJ2-7
v_call: TRBV30
cdr3_aa: CAWRVGTAYEQYF
cdr3_nt: TGTGCCTGGAGAGTCGGGACAGCCTACGAGCAGTACTTC

clone_size: .
d_call: TRBD1
j_call: TRBJ1-2
v_call: TRBV30
cdr3_aa: CAWRTGANYGYTF
cdr3_nt: TGTGCCTGGAGGACAGGGGCTAACTATGGCTACACCTTC

clone_size: .
d_call: TRBD2
j_call: TRBJ2-3
v_call: TRBV7-9
cdr3_aa: CASSPLNAGASDTQYF
cdr3_nt: TGTGCCAGCAGCCCCCTGAATGCGGGAGCGTCAGATACGCAGTATTTT

clone_size: .
d_call: .
j_call: TRBJ2-5
v_call: TRBV29-1
cdr3_aa: CSIRTAWEQYF
cdr3_nt: TGCAGCATTCGGACAGCATGGGAGCAGTACTTC

clone_size: .
d_call: .
j_call: TRBJ2-4
v_call: TRBV4-1
cdr3_aa: CASSIRGGSAKNIQYF
cdr3_nt: TGCGCCAGCAGCATAAGGGGGGGATCCGCCAAAAACATTCAGTACTTC

clone_size: .
d_call: TRBD2
j_call: TRBJ2-7
v_call: TRBV6-5
cdr3_aa: CASRYGTSGVDEQYF
cdr3_nt: TGTGCCAGCAGGTATGGGACTAGCGGGGTCGACGAGCAGTACTTC

clone_size: .
d_call: TRBD2
j_call: TRBJ2-7
v_call: TRBV27
cdr3_aa: CASSLGLATYEQYF
cdr3_nt: TGTGCCAGCAGTCTTGGACTAGCGACCTACGAGCAGTACTTC

clone_size: .
d_call: TRBD2
j_call: TRBJ2-3
v_call: TRBV9
cdr3_aa: CASSVVPSGGDTDTQYF
cdr3_nt: TGTGCCAGCAGCGTAGTCCCTAGCGGGGGGGACACAGATACGCAGTATTTT

clone_size: few
d_call: .
j_call: TRBJ1-2
v_call: TRBV7-2
cdr3_aa: CASSTVSGWGGYTF
cdr3_nt: TGTGCCAGCAGCACCGTCTCGGGGTGGGGTGGCTACACCTTC

clone_size: .
d_call: .
j_call: TRBJ2-3
v_call: TRBV6-5
cdr3_aa: CASSYSRFIDTQYF
cdr3_nt: TGTGCCAGCAGTTACTCGCGGTTTATTGATACGCAGTATTTT

clone_size: .
d_call: .
j_call: TRBJ1-2
v_call: TRBV21-1
cdr3_aa: CASSTYRGRQAVWYGYTF
cdr3_nt: TGTGCCAGCAGCACCTACAGGGGGCGTCAGGCGGTTTGGTATGGCTACACCTTC

clone_size: .
d_call: .
j_call: TRBJ2-3
v_call: TRBV27
cdr3_aa: CASSFRGGSTDTQYF
cdr3_nt: TGTGCCAGCAGTTTCCGAGGGGGAAGCACAGATACGCAGTATTTT

clone_size: once
d_call: .
j_call: TRBJ1-3
v_call: TRBV5-1
cdr3_aa: CASSLGGGNTIYF
cdr3_nt: TGCGCCAGCAGCTTGGGAGGTGGAAACACCATATATTTT

clone_size: few
d_call: .
j_call: TRBJ2-7
v_call: TRBV7-9
cdr3_aa: CASSDLFQGGPYEQYF
cdr3_nt: TGTGCCAGCAGCGATTTATTCCAGGGGGGCCCCTACGAGCAGTACTTC

clone_size: few
d_call: .
j_call: TRBJ2-2
v_call: TRBV19
cdr3_aa: CASSLRSPLLFF
cdr3_nt: TGTGCCAGTAGTCTACGGTCCCCACTTTTGTTTTTT

clone_size: .
d_call: TRBD1
j_call: TRBJ1-2
v_call: TRBV5-1
cdr3_aa: CASSLQGVANYGYTF
cdr3_nt: TGCGCCAGCAGCCTACAGGGGGTAGCTAACTATGGCTACACCTTC

clone_size: .
d_call: TRBD1
j_call: TRBJ2-1
v_call: TRBV7-9
cdr3_aa: CASRGQGDEQFF
cdr3_nt: TGTGCCAGTCGGGGACAGGGTGATGAGCAGTTCTTC

clone_size: once
d_call: TRBD1
j_call: TRBJ2-2
v_call: TRBV14
cdr3_aa: CASSEWTGDTGELFF
cdr3_nt: TGTGCCAGCAGCGAATGGACAGGGGACACCGGGGAGCTGTTTTTT

clone_size: .
d_call: TRBD2
j_call: TRBJ2-7
v_call: TRBV5-4
cdr3_aa: CASSGLATLNQEQYF
cdr3_nt: TGTGCCAGCAGCGGACTAGCGACCCTTAACCAAGAGCAGTACTTC

clone_size: .
d_call: .
j_call: TRBJ2-7
v_call: TRBV4-1
cdr3_aa: CASSQDSATRSYEQYF
cdr3_nt: TGCGCCAGCAGCCAAGATTCAGCGACCCGCTCCTACGAGCAGTACTTC

clone_size: .
d_call: .
j_call: TRBJ1-1
v_call: TRBV27
cdr3_aa: CASSRSIGANTEAFF
cdr3_nt: TGTGCCAGCAGTCGAAGCATAGGGGCGAACACTGAAGCTTTCTTT

clone_size: once
d_call: .
j_call: TRBJ2-7
v_call: TRBV27
cdr3_aa: CASSSTGVEQYF
cdr3_nt: TGTGCCAGCAGTTCCACGGGAGTTGAGCAGTACTTC

clone_size: .
d_call: TRBD1
j_call: TRBJ1-2
v_call: TRBV7-3
cdr3_aa: CASSLQGADPSGYTF
cdr3_nt: TGTGCCAGCAGCTTACAGGGGGCCGATCCTTCAGGCTACACCTTC

clone_size: .
d_call: .
j_call: TRBJ1-6
v_call: TRBV25-1
cdr3_aa: CASSDSLKSSHNSPLHF
cdr3_nt: TGTGCCAGCAGTGATTCATTAAAATCGAGCCATAATTCACCCCTCCACTTT

clone_size: .
d_call: .
j_call: TRBJ2-7
v_call: TRBV14
cdr3_aa: CASSPSREEQYF
cdr3_nt: TGTGCCAGCAGCCCGTCCCGGGAAGAGCAGTACTTC

clone_size: .
d_call: .
j_call: TRBJ1-2
v_call: TRBV19
cdr3_aa: CASSENGPGAEIYGYTF
cdr3_nt: TGTGCCAGTAGTGAAAACGGGCCGGGAGCTGAAATCTATGGCTACACCTTC

clone_size: .
d_call: .
j_call: TRBJ2-3
v_call: TRBV27
cdr3_aa: CASSFPGQGDTQYF
cdr3_nt: TGTGCCAGCAGTTTCCCAGGACAAGGAGATACGCAGTATTTT

clone_size: .
d_call: .
j_call: TRBJ1-3
v_call: TRBV15
cdr3_aa: CATSPRGAFSGNTIYF
cdr3_nt: TGTGCCACCAGCCCCCGGGGAGCCTTCTCTGGAAACACCATATATTTT

clone_size: .
d_call: .
j_call: TRBJ2-7
v_call: TRBV5-1
cdr3_aa: CASSLAGGMGEQYF
cdr3_nt: TGCGCCAGCAGCTTGGCCGGAGGAATGGGTGAGCAGTACTTC

clone_size: .
d_call: .
j_call: TRBJ2-5
v_call: TRBV5-1
cdr3_aa: CASSLARETQYF
cdr3_nt: TGCGCCAGCAGCTTGGCGCGGGAGACCCAGTACTTC

clone_size: once
d_call: .
j_call: TRBJ2-3
v_call: TRBV28
cdr3_aa: CASSRPDSTDTQYF
cdr3_nt: TGTGCCAGCAGCCGTCCGGACAGTACAGATACGCAGTATTTT

clone_size: .
d_call: .
j_call: TRBJ1-5
v_call: TRBV7-9
cdr3_aa: CSSSLAFVGVADQPQHF
cdr3_nt: TGTTCCAGCAGCTTAGCATTCGTAGGGGTTGCAGATCAGCCCCAGCATTTT